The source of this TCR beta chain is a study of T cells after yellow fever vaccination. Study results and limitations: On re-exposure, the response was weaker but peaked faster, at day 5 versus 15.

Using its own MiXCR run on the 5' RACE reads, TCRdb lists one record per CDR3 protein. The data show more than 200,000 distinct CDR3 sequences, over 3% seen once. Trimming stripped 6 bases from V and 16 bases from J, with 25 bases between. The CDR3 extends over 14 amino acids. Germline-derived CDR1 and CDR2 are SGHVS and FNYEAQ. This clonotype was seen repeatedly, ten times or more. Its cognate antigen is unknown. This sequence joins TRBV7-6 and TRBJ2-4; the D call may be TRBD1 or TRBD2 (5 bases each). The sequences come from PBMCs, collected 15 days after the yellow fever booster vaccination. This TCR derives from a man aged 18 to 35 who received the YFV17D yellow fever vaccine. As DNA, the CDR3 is TGTGCCAGCAGGCCTCACGGGACGCCTATCGGTAGATACTTC. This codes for CASRPHGTPIGRYF.